The T cell receptor (beta chain) described here comes from a study of CD8 T cells in ankylosing spondylitis. Study-level results: Earlier work had already found some motif variants in reactive arthritis synovial fluid and blood.

This clonotype was seen at least ten times. Its antigen is unknown. Construction of TCR beta libraries was performed using quantitative 5'-RACE with molecular barcodes. TCRdb reprocessed the 5' RACE reads with MiXCR, giving one entry per CDR3 protein. The data contain tens of thousands of distinct CDR3 sequences, over 4% of them singletons. V was clipped by 6 bases and J by 4 bases, with 21 bases between them. This CDR3 contains 16 residues. In germline, CDR1 is SGHAT, CDR2 FQNNGV. V is TRBV11-2 and J is TRBJ2-5; tentatively, D is TRBD2 (6 bases). Sequencing was done on a sample of blood, either unsorted or a sorted T cell fraction (not recorded which). The TCR comes from a male donor with ankylosing spondylitis or in good health (not recorded which). The CDR3 spells CASSPNRGVVLETQYF. The CDR3 DNA follows: TGTGCCAGCAGTCCTAACCGCGGGGTCGTATTAGAGACCCAGTACTTC.